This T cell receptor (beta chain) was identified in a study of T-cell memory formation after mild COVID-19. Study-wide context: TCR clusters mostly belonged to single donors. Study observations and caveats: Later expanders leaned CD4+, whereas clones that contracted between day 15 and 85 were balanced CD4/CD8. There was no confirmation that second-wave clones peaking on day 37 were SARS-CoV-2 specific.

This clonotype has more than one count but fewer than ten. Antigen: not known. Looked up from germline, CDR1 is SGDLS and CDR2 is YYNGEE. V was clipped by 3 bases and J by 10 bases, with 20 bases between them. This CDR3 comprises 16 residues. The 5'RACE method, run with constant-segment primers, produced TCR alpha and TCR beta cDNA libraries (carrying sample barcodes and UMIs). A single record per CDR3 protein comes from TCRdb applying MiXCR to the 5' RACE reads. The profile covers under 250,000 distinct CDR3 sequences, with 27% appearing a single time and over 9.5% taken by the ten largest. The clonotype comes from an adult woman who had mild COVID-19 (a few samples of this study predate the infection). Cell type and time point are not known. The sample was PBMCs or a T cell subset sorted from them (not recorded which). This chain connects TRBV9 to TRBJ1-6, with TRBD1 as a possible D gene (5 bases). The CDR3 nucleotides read TGTGCCAGCAGCGGGGACGTAAACACTCCTGGGTCACCCCTCCACTTT. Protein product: CASSGDVNTPGSPLHF.